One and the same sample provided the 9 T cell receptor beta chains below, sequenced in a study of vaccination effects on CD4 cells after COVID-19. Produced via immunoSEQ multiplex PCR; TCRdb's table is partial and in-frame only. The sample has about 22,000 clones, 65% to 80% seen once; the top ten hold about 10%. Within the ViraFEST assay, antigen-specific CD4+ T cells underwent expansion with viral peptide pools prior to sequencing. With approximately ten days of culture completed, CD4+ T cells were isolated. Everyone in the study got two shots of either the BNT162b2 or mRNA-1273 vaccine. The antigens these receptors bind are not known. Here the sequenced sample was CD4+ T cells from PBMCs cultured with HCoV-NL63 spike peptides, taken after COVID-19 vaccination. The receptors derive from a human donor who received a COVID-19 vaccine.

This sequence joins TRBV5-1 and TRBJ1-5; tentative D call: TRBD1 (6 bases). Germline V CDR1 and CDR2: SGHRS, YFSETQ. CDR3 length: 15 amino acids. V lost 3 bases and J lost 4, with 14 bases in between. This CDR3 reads CASSWEGGTNQPQHF. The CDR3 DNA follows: TGCGCCAGCAGCTGGGAGGGGGGCACGAATCAGCCCCAGCATTTT.

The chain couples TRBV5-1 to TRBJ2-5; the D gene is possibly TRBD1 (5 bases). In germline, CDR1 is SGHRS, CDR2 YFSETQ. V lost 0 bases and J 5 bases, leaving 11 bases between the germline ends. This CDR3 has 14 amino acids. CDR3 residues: CASSLDQGLETQYF. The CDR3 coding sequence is TGCGCCAGCAGCTTGGATCAGGGCCTGGAGACCCAGTACTTC.

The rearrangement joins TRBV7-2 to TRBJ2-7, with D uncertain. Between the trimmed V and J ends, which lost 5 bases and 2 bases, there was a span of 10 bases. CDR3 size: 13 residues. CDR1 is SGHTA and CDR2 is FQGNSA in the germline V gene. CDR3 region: CASSKIHAYEQYF. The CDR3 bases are TGTGCCAGCAGCAAAATCCATGCCTACGAGCAGTACTTC.

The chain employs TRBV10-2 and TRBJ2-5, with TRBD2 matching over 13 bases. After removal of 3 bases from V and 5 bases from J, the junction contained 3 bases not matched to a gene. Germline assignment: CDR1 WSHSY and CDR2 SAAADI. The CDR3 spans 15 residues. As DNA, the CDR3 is TGCGCCAGCAGTGATACTAGCGGGGGGGAGGAGACCCAGTACTTC. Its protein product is CASSDTSGGEETQYF.

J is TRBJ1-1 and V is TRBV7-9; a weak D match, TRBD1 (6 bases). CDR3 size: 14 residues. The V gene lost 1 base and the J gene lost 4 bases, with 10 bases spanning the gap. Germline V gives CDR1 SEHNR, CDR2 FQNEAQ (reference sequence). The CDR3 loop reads CASSLGGRATEAFF. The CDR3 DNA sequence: TGTGCCAGCAGCTTAGGGGGGCGGGCCACTGAAGCTTTCTTT.

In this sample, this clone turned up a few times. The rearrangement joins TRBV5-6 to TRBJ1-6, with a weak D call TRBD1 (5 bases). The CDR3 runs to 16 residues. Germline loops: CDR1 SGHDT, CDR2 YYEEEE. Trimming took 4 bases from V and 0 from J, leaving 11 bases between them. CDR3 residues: CASSRTPSSYNSPLHF. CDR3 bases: TGTGCCAGCAGCCGGACACCCAGCTCCTATAATTCACCCCTCCACTTT.

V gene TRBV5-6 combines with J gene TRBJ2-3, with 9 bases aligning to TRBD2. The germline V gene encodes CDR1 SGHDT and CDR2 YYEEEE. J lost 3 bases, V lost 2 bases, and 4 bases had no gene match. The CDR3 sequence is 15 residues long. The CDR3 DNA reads TGTGCCAGCAGCTTTCCGGGACTAGCAACAGATACGCAGTATTTT. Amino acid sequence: CASSFPGLATDTQYF.

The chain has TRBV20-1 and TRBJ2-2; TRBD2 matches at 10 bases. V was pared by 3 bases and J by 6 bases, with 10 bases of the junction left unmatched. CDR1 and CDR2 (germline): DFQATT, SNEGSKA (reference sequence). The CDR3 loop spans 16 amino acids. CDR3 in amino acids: CSASLGASGRAGELFF. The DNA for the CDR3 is TGCAGTGCTAGTTTAGGGGCTAGCGGGAGAGCCGGGGAGCTGTTTTTT.

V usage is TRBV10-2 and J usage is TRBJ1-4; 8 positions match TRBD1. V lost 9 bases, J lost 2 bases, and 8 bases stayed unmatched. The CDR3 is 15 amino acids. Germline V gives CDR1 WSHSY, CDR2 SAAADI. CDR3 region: CARPGQEPTNEKLFF. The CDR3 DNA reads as TGCGCCAGACCGGGACAGGAGCCGACTAATGAAAAACTGTTTTTT.